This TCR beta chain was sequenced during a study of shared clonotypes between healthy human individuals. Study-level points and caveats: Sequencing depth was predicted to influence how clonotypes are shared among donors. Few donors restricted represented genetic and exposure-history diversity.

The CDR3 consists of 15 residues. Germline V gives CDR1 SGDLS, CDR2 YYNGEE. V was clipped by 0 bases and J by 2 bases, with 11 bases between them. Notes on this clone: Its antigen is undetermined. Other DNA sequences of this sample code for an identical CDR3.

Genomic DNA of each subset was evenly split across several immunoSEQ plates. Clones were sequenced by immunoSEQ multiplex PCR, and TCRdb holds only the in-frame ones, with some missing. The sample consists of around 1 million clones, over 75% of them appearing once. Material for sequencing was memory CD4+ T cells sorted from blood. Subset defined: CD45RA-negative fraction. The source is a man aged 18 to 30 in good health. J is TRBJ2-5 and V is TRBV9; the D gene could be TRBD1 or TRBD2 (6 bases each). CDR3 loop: CASSVVQGGQETQYF. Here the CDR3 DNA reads TGTGCCAGCAGCGTAGTACAGGGAGGACAAGAGACCCAGTACTTC.